Shown below are 20 T cell receptor beta chains from a single sample sequenced in a study of human T cells and chemical hapten exposure. As to time point: patch test 3, about 24 weeks after DPC sensitization. Treatment denoted: therapeutic diphenylcyclopropenone sensitization with weekly scalp DPC. Via MiXCR, TCRdb re-called the RACE reads, giving one row per CDR3 protein. The sample records 180,000 or so distinct CDR3 sequences, approximately 24% being singletons. The input for sequencing was whole blood, taken in connection with sensitization to the hapten diphenylcyclopropenone (DPC). The receptor set was obtained from a woman aged 40 to 49 with alopecia areata. Some clones in this sample may be carry-over from other donors' samples.

In this sample, this clonotype turned up a few times. This chain connects TRBV9 to TRBJ2-7, with no clear D. Trimming pared 6 bases from V and 1 base from J, leaving 14 bases between. The CDR3 has 14 residues. The germline V gene encodes CDR1 SGDLS and CDR2 YYNGEE. This CDR3 reads CASNDGLGSYEQYF. DNA of the CDR3: TGTGCCAGCAATGACGGGCTGGGATCCTACGAGCAGTACTTC.

V gene TRBV6-2 or TRBV6-3 combines with J gene TRBJ1-1, with TRBD1 matching over 8 bases. The V gene's germline CDR1 is MNHEY and CDR2 SVGEGT. The CDR3 loop spans 12 amino acids. The V gene end was trimmed by 6 bases and the J gene end by 9 bases; junction bases not matched to a gene: 6. CDR3 region: CASSRQGTKAFF. CDR3 coding DNA: TGTGCCAGCAGCAGACAGGGGACGAAAGCTTTCTTT.

This sequence joins TRBV7-2 and TRBJ2-3, with D perhaps TRBD1 or TRBD2 (5 bases each). Germline CDR1 and CDR2: SGHTA and FQGNSA. The CDR3 covers 14 residues. V lost 1 base, J lost 2 bases, and 7 bases lay in between. The CDR3 DNA follows: TGTGCCAGCAGCTTAGTGGGGACCACAGATACGCAGTATTTT. This codes for CASSLVGTTDTQYF.

This clonotype was observed a handful of times. This chain uses TRBV27 with TRBJ2-1, with 8 positions matching TRBD2. J was trimmed by 10 bases and V by 8 bases; bases with no gene match: 16. Germline values: CDR1 MNHEY, CDR2 SMNVEV (reference sequence). This CDR3 has 15 residues. As DNA, the CDR3 is TGTGCCAGCGGTCCAACGGGAGGGCGTCTGTGGGAGCAGTTCTTC. As protein: CASGPTGGRLWEQFF.

The CDR3, as DNA: TGTGCCAGCGGGCCCCTTGTGAACACCGGGGAGCTGTTTTTT. Its translation is CASGPLVNTGELFF. This sequence joins TRBV27 and TRBJ2-2; D unclear. This CDR3 region has 14 residues. Between the trimmed V and J ends, which lost 8 bases and 1 base, there was a span of 11 bases. The germline V gene has CDR1 MNHEY and CDR2 SMNVEV (reference sequence).

The V gene is TRBV30, the J gene TRBJ2-7; 7 bases fit TRBD1. The CDR3 extends over 15 amino acids. Germline-derived CDR1 and CDR2 are GTSNPN and SVGIG (reference sequence). Trimming at V came to 2 bases and at J to 4 bases, leaving 11 bases not matched to a gene. The CDR3 DNA is TGTGCCTGGAGTCCGAAGGGGGCCCTTACATACGAGCAGTACTTC. This encodes CAWSPKGALTYEQYF. Complete variable domain (other parts from reference TRBV30 and TRBJ2-7): SQTIHQWPATLVQPVGSPLSLECTVEGTSNPNLYWYRQAAGRGLQLLFYSVGIGQISSEVPQNLSASRPQDRQFILSSKKLLLSDSGFYLCAWSPKGALTYEQYFGPGTRLTVT.

This clonotype was detected a few times. The chain couples TRBV29-1 to TRBJ2-5; 12 nucleotides match TRBD1. The CDR3 has 18 residues. CDR1 is SQVTM, CDR2 ANQGSEA, per germline. V gave up 7 bases and J gave up 3 bases; unmatched junction bases: 18. This CDR3 is CSAKGQGAQRTREETQYF. The CDR3 coding sequence is TGCAGCGCAAAGGGACAGGGGGCGCAGAGAACCCGCGAAGAGACCCAGTACTTC.

This clonotype was counted only a few times. Mismatch with germline at one junction end may stem from a read error. The chain recombines TRBV7-3 with TRBJ2-5, with D possibly being TRBD2 (5 bases). This CDR3 is 13 amino acids long. The V gene's germline CDR1 is SGHTA and CDR2 FQGTGA. CDR3 sequence reads: CASSLTRKETQYF. The CDR3 nucleotides read TGTGCCAGCAGCCTAACTAGAAAAGAGACCCAGTACTTC.

This chain connects TRBV29-1 to TRBJ1-1, with a possible D match to TRBD1 (6 bases). This CDR3 region has 13 residues. Trimming took off 8 bases at V and 0 bases at J, with 13 bases between the two ends. Germline V lookup: CDR1 SQVTM, CDR2 ANQGSEA. CDR3 nucleotides: TGCAGCCACCGGGGGGGGCTGAACACTGAAGCTTTCTTT. The encoded protein is CSHRGGLNTEAFF.

This clonotype has a handful of counts. V gene TRBV12-3 or TRBV12-4 combines with J gene TRBJ2-7; D ambiguous. The CDR3 loop spans 14 amino acids. The V gene lost 3 bases and the J gene lost 0 bases, with 9 bases spanning the gap. DNA of the CDR3: TGTGCCAGCAGTTTTAGGGCGAGCTCCTACGAGCAGTACTTC. This gives the protein CASSFRASSYEQYF.

This chain links TRBV15 with TRBJ2-1; either TRBD1 or TRBD2 may fit D (5 bases each). Germline V gene lookup returns CDR1 LNHNV and CDR2 YYDKDF (reference sequence). The V and J ends lost 1 base and 2 bases respectively, with 12 bases between them. The CDR3 length is 16 residues. CDR3 loop: CATSRGGNVAYNEQFF. DNA of the CDR3: TGTGCCACCAGCAGAGGGGGGAACGTTGCCTACAATGAGCAGTTCTTC. Full variable domain (remainder filled in from reference TRBV15 and TRBJ2-1): DAMVIQNPRYQVTQFGKPVTLSCSQTLNHNVMYWYQQKSSQAPKLLFHYYDKDFNNEADTPDNFQSRRPNTSFCFLDIRSPGLGDTAMYLCATSRGGNVAYNEQFFGPGTRLTVL.

The chain links TRBV7-2 to TRBJ2-3, with D unresolved. V lost 5 bases, J lost 9 bases, and 9 bases lay in between. The length of the CDR3 is 11 residues. Germline V gives CDR1 SGHTA, CDR2 FQGNSA. The CDR3 here is CASSQRWTQYF. The CDR3 nucleotides read TGTGCCAGCAGCCAAAGGTGGACGCAGTATTTT.

The gene calls are TRBV20-1 and TRBJ1-1, with a tentative D call TRBD1 (6 bases). The V end was cut by 3 bases, the J end by 5 bases, with 10 bases between. The CDR3 runs 12 residues. CDR1 is DFQATT and CDR2 is SNEGSKA in the germline V gene (reference sequence). This chain's CDR3 is CSASGTRTEAFF. The CDR3 DNA reads as TGCAGTGCTAGTGGGACAAGGACTGAAGCTTTCTTT.

This clonotype was picked up a small number of times. The gene calls are TRBV29-1 and TRBJ2-2; 8 bases line up with TRBD2. The germline CDR1 and CDR2 sequences are SQVTM and ANQGSEA. After removal of 3 bases from V and 9 bases from J, the junction contained 3 bases not matched to a gene. This CDR3 comprises 12 residues. CDR3 protein: CSVDGSGRELFF. CDR3 nucleotides: TGCAGCGTTGACGGTAGCGGGAGGGAGCTGTTTTTT.

This chain uses TRBV12-3 or TRBV12-4 with TRBJ1-1; perhaps TRBD1 as D (6 bases). The CDR3 extends over 11 amino acids. V was cut by 7 bases and J by 6 bases, with 9 bases left in between. The CDR3 spells CASNGQSEAFF. The DNA of the CDR3 is TGTGCCAGCAACGGACAGTCTGAAGCTTTCTTT.

This chain connects TRBV7-2 to TRBJ1-2; 9 bases are a match to TRBD1. CDR3 length: 14 amino acids. The J segment lost 5 bases and the V segment lost 2 bases, leaving 3 bases of the junction unmatched. Germline V gives CDR1 SGHTA, CDR2 FQGNSA. The DNA of the CDR3 is TGTGCCAGCAGCTTACTGGGGACAGGGTATGGCTACACCTTC. It translates to CASSLLGTGYGYTF.

The genes are TRBV6-5 and TRBJ2-3; D remains unclear. V was pared by 4 bases and J by 2 bases, with 13 bases between. This CDR3 has 15 amino acids. Germline values: CDR1 MNHEY, CDR2 SVGAGI. The CDR3 reads CASSSPGAPTDTQYF. CDR3 bases: TGTGCCAGCAGTTCCCCCGGAGCCCCCACAGATACGCAGTATTTT.

This clonotype was detected only a few times. The V call is TRBV18, the J call TRBJ2-5; D is perhaps TRBD2 (6 bases). This CDR3 spans 14 amino acids. V was shortened by 3 bases and J by 2 bases, with 10 bases between the two germline ends. Germline V CDR1 and CDR2: KGHSH, LQKENI. CDR3 sequence: CASSPSGTQETQYF. The CDR3 bases are TGTGCCAGCTCACCGTCCGGGACTCAAGAGACCCAGTACTTC.

The sample holds a few counts of this clonotype. The chain combines TRBV10-3 with TRBJ1-1, with a weak D call TRBD1 (6 bases). The V end was cut by 0 bases, the J end by 5 bases, with 16 bases between. From germline, CDR1 is ENHRY and CDR2 SYGVKD. The CDR3 is made up of 16 amino acids. CDR3 region: CAISESMWGLRTEAFF. CDR3 DNA: TGTGCCATCAGTGAGTCGATGTGGGGGCTGAGAACTGAAGCTTTCTTT.

This clonotype showed up many times. The chain employs TRBV20-1 and TRBJ1-4; no reliable D call. The CDR3 is made up of 13 amino acids. Per germline, CDR1 DFQATT and CDR2 SNEGSKA (reference sequence). V dropped 3 bases and J dropped 5 bases, with 10 bases sitting between them. CDR3 protein: CSASRDRNEKLFF. CDR3 in DNA: TGCAGTGCTAGTAGAGACCGAAATGAAAAACTGTTTTTT.